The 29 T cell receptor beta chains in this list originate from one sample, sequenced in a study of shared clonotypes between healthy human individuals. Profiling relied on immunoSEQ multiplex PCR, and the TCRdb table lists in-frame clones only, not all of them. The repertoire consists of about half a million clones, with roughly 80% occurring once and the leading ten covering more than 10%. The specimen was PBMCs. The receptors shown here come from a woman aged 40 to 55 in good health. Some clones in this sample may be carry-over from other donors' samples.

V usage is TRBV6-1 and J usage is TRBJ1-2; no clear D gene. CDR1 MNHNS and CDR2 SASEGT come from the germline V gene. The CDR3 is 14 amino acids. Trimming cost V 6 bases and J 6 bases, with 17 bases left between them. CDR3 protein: CASSRALVRDGYTF. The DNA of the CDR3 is TGTGCCAGCAGCCGAGCCTTGGTACGGGATGGCTACACCTTC.

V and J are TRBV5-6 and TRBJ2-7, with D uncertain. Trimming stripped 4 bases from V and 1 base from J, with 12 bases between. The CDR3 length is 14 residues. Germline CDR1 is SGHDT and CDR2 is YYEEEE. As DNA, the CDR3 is TGTGCCAGCAGCCCGGGCGGCCAGTCCTACGAGCAGTACTTC. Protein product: CASSPGGQSYEQYF.

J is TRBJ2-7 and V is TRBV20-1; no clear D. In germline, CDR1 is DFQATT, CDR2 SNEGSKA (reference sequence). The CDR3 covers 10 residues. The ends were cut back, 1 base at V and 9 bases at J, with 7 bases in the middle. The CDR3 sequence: CSARGPTQYF. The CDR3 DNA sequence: TGCAGTGCTAGAGGTCCGACGCAGTACTTC.

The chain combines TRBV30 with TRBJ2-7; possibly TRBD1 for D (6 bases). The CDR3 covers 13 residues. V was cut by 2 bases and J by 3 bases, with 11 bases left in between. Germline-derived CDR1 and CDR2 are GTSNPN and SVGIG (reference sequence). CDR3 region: CAWSFTGNYEQYF. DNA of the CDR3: TGTGCCTGGAGTTTCACAGGGAACTACGAGCAGTACTTC.

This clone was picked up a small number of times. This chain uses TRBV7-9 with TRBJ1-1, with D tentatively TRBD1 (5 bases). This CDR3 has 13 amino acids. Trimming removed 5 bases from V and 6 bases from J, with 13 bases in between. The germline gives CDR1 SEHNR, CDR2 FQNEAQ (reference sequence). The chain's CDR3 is CASSPRAVAEAFF. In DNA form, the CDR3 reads TGTGCCAGCAGCCCCAGGGCCGTCGCTGAAGCTTTCTTT.

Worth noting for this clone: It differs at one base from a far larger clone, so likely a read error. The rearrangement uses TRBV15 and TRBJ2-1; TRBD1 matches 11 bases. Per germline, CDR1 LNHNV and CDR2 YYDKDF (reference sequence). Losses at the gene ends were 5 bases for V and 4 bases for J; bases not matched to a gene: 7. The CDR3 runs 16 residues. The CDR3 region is CATSGEGQGGYNEQFF. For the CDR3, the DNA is TGTGCCACCAGCGGGGAGGGACAGGGGGGATACAATGAGCAGTTCTTC.

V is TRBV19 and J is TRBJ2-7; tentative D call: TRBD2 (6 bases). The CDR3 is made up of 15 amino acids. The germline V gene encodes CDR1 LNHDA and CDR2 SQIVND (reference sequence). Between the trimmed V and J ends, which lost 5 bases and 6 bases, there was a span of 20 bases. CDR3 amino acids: CASSSPRRGRGEQYF. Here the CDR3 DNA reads TGTGCCAGTAGTTCCCCCCGGAGGGGTCGGGGCGAGCAGTACTTC.

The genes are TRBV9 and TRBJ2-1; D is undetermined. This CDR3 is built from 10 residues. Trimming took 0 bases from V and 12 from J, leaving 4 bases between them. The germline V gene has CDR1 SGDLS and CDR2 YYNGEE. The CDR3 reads CASSVEWQFF. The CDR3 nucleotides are TGTGCCAGCAGCGTAGAGTGGCAGTTCTTC.

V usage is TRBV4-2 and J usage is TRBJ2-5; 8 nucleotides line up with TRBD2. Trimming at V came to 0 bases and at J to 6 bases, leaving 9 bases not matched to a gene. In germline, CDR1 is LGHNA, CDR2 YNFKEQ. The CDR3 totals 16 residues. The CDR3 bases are TGTGCCAGCAGCCAAGATAGCAGCGGGAGTAGGAAGACCCAGTACTTC. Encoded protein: CASSQDSSGSRKTQYF.

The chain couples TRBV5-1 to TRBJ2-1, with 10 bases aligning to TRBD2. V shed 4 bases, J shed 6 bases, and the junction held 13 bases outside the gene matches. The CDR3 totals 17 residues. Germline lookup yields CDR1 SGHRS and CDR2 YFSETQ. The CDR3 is CASSPGAIAGGSNEQFF. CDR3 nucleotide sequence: TGCGCCAGCAGCCCTGGTGCCATAGCGGGAGGTAGCAATGAGCAGTTCTTC.

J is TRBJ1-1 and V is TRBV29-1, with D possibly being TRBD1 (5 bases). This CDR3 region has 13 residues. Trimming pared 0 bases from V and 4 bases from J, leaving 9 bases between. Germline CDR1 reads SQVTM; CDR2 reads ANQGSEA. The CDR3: CSVEEPRGTEAFF. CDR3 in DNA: TGCAGCGTTGAAGAACCGAGGGGCACTGAAGCTTTCTTT.

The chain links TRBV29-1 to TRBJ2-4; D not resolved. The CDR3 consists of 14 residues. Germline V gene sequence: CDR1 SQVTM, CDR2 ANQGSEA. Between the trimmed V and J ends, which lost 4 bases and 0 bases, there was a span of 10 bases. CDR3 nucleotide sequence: TGCAGCGTTGCAACCCGACTAGCCAAAAACATTCAGTACTTC. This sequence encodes CSVATRLAKNIQYF.

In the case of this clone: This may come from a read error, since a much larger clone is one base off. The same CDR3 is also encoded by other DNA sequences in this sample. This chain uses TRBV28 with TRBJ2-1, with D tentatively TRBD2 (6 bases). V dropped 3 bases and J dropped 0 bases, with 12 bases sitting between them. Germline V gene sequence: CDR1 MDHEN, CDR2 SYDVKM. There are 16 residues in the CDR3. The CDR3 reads CASSLWRGSSYNEQFF. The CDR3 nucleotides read TGTGCCAGCAGTTTGTGGCGGGGTTCCTCCTACAATGAGCAGTTCTTC.

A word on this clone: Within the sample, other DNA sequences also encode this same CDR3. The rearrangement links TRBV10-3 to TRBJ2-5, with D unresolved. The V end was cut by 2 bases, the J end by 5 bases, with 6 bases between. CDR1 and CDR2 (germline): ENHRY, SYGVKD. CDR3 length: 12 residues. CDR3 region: CAISEPRETQYF. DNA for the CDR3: TGTGCCATCAGTGAGCCGAGGGAGACCCAGTACTTC.

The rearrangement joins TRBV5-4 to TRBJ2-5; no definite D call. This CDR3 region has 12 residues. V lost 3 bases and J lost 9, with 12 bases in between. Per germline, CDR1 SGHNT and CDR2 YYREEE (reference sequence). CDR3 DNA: TGTGCCAGCAGCTCTCTGACCTGGGCCCAGTACTTC. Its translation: CASSSLTWAQYF.

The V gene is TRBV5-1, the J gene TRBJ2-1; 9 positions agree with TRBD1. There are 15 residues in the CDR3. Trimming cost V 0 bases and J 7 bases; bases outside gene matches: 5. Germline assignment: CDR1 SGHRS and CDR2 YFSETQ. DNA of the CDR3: TGCGCCAGCAGCTTGGATCGGGACAGGGTTAATGAGCAGTTCTTC. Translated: CASSLDRDRVNEQFF.

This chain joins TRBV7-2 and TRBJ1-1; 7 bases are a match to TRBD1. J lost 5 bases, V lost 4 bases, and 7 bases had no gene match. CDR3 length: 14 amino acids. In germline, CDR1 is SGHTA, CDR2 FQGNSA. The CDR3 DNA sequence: TGTGCCAGCAGCTCCGACAGGGTACGGACTGAAGCTTTCTTT. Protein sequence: CASSSDRVRTEAFF.

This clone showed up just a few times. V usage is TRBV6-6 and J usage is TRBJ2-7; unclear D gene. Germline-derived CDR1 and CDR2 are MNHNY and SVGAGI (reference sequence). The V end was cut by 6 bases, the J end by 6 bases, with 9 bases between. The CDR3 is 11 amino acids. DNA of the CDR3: TGTGCCAGCAGCCCCTCCACCGAGCAGTACTTC. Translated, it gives CASSPSTEQYF.

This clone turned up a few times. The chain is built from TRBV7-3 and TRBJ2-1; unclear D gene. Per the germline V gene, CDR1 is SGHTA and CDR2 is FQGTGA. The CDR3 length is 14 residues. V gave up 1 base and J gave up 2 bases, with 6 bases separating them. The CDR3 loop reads CASSLNRAYNEQFF. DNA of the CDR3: TGTGCCAGCAGCTTAAACAGAGCCTACAATGAGCAGTTCTTC.

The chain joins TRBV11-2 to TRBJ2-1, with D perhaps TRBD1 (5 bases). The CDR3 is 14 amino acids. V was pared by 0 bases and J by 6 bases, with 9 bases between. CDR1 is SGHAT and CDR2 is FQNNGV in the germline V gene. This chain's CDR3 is CASSLDRQGNEQFF. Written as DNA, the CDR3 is TGTGCCAGCAGCTTAGATCGCCAGGGCAATGAGCAGTTCTTC.

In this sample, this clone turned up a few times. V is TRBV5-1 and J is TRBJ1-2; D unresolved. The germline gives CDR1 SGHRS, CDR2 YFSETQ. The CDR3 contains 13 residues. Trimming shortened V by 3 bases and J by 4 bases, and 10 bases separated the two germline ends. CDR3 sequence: CASSSHPSYGYTF. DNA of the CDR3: TGCGCCAGCAGCTCCCACCCCTCCTATGGCTACACCTTC.

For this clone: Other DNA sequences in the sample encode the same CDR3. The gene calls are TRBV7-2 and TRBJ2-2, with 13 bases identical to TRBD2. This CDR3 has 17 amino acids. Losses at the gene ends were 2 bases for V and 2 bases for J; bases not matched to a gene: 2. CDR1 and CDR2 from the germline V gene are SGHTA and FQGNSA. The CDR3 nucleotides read TGTGCCAGCAGCTTACCGGGACTAGCGGGAAACACCGGGGAGCTGTTTTTT. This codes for CASSLPGLAGNTGELFF.

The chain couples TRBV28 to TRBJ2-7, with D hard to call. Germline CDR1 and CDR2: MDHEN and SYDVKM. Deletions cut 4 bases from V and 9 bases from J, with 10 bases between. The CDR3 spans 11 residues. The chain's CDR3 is CASSSPLGQYF. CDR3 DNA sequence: TGTGCCAGCAGTTCCCCCCTCGGGCAGTACTTC. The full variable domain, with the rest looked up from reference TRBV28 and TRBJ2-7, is DVKVTQSSRYLVKRTGEKVFLECVQDMDHENMFWYRQDPGLGLRLIYFSYDVKMKEKGDIPEGYSVSREKKERFSLILESASTNQTSMYLCASSSPLGQYFGPGTRLTVT.

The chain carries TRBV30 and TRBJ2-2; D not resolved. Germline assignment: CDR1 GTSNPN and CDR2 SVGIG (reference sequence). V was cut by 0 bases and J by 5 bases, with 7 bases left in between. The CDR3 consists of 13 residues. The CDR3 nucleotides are TGTGCCTGGAGTGTACGGTGGACCGGGGAGCTGTTTTTT. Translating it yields CAWSVRWTGELFF.

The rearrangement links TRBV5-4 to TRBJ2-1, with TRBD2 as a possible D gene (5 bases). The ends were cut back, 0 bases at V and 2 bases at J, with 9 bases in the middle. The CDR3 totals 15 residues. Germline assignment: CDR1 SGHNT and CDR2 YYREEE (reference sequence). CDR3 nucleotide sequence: TGTGCCAGCAGCTTGGTGGGAGCGGCCTACAATGAGCAGTTCTTC. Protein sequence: CASSLVGAAYNEQFF.

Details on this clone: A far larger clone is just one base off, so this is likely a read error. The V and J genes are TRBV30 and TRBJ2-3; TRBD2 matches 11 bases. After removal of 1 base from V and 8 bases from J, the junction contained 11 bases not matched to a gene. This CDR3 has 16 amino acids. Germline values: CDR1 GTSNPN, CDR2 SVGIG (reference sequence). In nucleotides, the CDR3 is TGTGCCTGGAGTGGGCGGCTAGCGGGAGGACCAGGTACGCAGTATTTT. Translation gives CAWSGRLAGGPGTQYF. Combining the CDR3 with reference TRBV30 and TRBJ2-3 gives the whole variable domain SQTIHQWPATLVQPVGSPLSLECTVEGTSNPNLYWYRQAAGRGLQLLFYSVGIGQISSEVPQNLSASRPQDRQFILSSKKLLLSDSGFYLCAWSGRLAGGPGTQYFGPGTRLTVL.

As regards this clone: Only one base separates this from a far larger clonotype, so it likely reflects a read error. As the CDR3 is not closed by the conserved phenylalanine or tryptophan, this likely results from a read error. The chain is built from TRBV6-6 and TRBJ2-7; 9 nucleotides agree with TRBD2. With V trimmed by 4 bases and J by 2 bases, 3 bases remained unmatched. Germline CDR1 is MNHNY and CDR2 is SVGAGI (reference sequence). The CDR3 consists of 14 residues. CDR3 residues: CASSSLAGTYEQYL. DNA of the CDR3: TGTGCCAGCAGTTCTCTAGCGGGGACCTACGAGCAGTACCTC.

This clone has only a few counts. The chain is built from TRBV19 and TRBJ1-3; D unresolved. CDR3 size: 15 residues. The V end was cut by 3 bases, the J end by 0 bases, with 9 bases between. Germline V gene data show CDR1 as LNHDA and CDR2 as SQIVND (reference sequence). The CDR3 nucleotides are TGTGCCAGTAGTATCAACATCGGCTCTGGAAACACCATATATTTT. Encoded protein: CASSINIGSGNTIYF.

Here the CDR3 DNA reads TGTGCCAGCAGCCGAAATTCCGGGACTAGCGGGAGGCTCCTGGACGAGCAGTACTTC. Its protein product is CASSRNSGTSGRLLDEQYF. The chain recombines TRBV14 with TRBJ2-7, with 15 bases fitting TRBD2. The germline CDR1 and CDR2 sequences are SGHDN and FVKESK. This CDR3 has 19 residues. V trimming: 4 bases; J trimming: 5 bases; junction bases outside the gene matches: 15.